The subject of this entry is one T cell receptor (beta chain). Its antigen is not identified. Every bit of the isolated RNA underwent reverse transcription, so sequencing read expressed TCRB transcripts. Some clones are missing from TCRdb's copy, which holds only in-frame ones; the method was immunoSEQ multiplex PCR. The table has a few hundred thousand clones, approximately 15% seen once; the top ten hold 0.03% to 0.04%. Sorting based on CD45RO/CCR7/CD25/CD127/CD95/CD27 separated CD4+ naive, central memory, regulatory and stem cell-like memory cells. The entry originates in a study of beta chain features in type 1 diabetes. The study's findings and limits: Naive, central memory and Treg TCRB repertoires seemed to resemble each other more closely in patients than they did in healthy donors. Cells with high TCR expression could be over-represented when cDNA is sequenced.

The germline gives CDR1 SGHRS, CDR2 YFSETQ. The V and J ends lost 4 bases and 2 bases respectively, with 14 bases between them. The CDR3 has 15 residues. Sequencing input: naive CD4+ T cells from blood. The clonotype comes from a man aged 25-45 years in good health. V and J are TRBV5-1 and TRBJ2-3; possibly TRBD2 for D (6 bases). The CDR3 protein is CASSPGAESTDTQYF. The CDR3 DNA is TGCGCCAGCAGCCCGGGAGCGGAGTCCACAGATACGCAGTATTTT. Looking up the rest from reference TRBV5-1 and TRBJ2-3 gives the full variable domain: KAGVTQTPRYLIKTRGQQVTLSCSPISGHRSVSWYQQTPGQGLQFLFEYFSETQRNKGNFPGRFSGRQFSNSRSEMNVSTLELGDSALYLCASSPGAESTDTQYFGPGTRLTVL.